The T cell receptor beta chain described here comes from a study of naive and memory T cell subsets. The sample holds many counts of this clonotype. Between the trimmed V and J ends, which lost 0 bases and 7 bases, there was a span of 10 bases. CDR3 size: 13 residues. CDR1 is SGDLS, CDR2 YYNGEE, per germline. Two oligonucleotides, mixed equimolar, formed the beta constant-region primer covering TRBC1 and TRBC2. Four rounds of PCR amplified the ligated cDNA using nested alpha and beta constant-region primers plus SP2. TCRdb re-called the UMI-ligation and nested PCR reads with MiXCR, one entry per CDR3 protein. The profile shows about 4,200 distinct CDR3 sequences, 5.2% of them singletons.

The rearrangement links TRBV9 to TRBJ2-5; tentative D call: TRBD1 (6 bases). The clonotype was recovered from a human donor in good health. Sequencing was carried out using effector memory CD8+ T cells from blood. This sample's subset: effector memory, CD45RA- CD27-. This CDR3 is CASSVGQAGTQYF. CDR3 in DNA: TGTGCCAGCAGCGTAGGACAGGCTGGGACCCAGTACTTC.